This TCR beta chain was profiled in a study of blood T cell repertoires in COVID-19. There are a few counts of this clone. Only in-frame clones appear in the TCRdb table, and some are missing; sequencing was by immunoSEQ multiplex PCR. The sample lists approximately 240,000 clones; approximately 84% were seen once. From germline, CDR1 is SGHRS and CDR2 YFSETQ. This CDR3 contains 14 residues. Trimming at V came to 4 bases and at J to 4 bases, leaving 3 bases not matched to a gene. The V and J genes are TRBV5-1 and TRBJ1-4; 8 bases map to TRBD1. The sequenced material came from peripheral blood. The receptor was derived from a woman aged 25 to 39 who had recovered from COVID-19. CDR3 nucleotide sequence: TGCGCCAGCAGCATGACAGGGGTTAATGAAAAACTGTTTTTT. It specifies CASSMTGVNEKLFF.